Listed below are T cell receptor beta chains from one sample, sequenced in a study of Graves' ophthalmopathy and Graves' hyperthyroidism. From the multiplex PCR reads, TCRdb called clonotypes with MiXCR, one entry per CDR3 protein. In the table there are fewer than 650,000 distinct CDR3 sequences, about 20% of which are singletons. The material sequenced was peripheral blood. These receptors were obtained from a woman younger than 35 with stable Graves' hyperthyroidism. Some clones in this sample may be carry-over from other donors' samples. Both conserved end residues are part of each CDR3. Fields, in order: V gene, D gene, CDR3 protein. The D gene is left open where the match is weak.

V: TRBV6-1; D: TRBD1; CDR3: CASGQVSSGNTIYF
V: TRBV6-2/TRBV6-3; D: NA; CDR3: CASSVYPGRDNSYEQYF
V: TRBV19; D: TRBD1; CDR3: CASSIQDRGGQPQHF
V: TRBV7-9; D: TRBD1; CDR3: CASSLATGGGYTF
V: TRBV2; D: NA; CDR3: CASETALISYEQYF
V: TRBV28; D: NA; CDR3: CASSLRFFGYGYTF
V: TRBV27; D: NA; CDR3: CASSLSGAGAWETQYF
V: TRBV5-1; D: NA; CDR3: CASSFGGAPNEAFF
V: TRBV6-2/TRBV6-3; D: NA; CDR3: CASSYSGYSNQPQHF
V: TRBV12-5; D: NA; CDR3: CANSPGNGYTF
V: TRBV5-6; D: NA; CDR3: CASSWGAFDSPLHF
V: TRBV7-2; D: TRBD1; CDR3: CASSLWTGGMIYSSGANVLTF
V: TRBV20-1; D: NA; CDR3: CSATGTIYEQYF
V: TRBV27; D: TRBD1; CDR3: CASSITGGVQNNQPQHF
V: TRBV12-3/TRBV12-4; D: NA; CDR3: CASSTSRNQPQHF
V: TRBV6-1; D: NA; CDR3: CASSARSGGMNTEAFF
V: TRBV28; D: TRBD1; CDR3: CASRRQGWSQYF
V: TRBV30; D: NA; CDR3: CAWVDSPYGYTF
V: TRBV6-2/TRBV6-3; D: NA; CDR3: CLSPTGLTSYEQYF
V: TRBV12-3/TRBV12-4; D: NA; CDR3: CASSLTGGPLHF
V: TRBV5-1; D: TRBD1; CDR3: CASSSGQGWTEAFF
V: TRBV19; D: NA; CDR3: CASSIGRAIYGYTF
V: TRBV12-3/TRBV12-4; D: NA; CDR3: CASSNEGGTEAFF
V: TRBV4-1; D: TRBD2; CDR3: CASSQEAIAGYLETQYF
V: TRBV7-8; D: TRBD1; CDR3: CASSSRTGPGNTIYF